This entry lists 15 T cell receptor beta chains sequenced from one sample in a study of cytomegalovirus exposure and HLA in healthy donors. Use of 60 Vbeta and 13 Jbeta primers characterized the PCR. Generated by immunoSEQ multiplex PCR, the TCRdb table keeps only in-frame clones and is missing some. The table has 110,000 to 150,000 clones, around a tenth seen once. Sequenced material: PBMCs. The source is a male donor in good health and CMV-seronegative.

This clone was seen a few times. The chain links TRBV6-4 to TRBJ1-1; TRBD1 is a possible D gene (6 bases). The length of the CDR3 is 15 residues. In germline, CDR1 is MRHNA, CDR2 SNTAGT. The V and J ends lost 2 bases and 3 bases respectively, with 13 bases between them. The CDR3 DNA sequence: TGTGCCAGCAGTGACAACAGGGTAACTGACACTGAAGCTTTCTTT. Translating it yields CASSDNRVTDTEAFF.

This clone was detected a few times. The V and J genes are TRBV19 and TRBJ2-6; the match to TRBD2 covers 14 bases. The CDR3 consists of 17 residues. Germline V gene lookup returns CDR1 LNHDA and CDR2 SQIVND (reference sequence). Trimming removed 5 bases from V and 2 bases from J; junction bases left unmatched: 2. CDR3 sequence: CASSPGLAGAGANVLTF. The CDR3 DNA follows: TGTGCCAGTAGTCCGGGACTAGCGGGAGCTGGGGCCAACGTCCTGACTTTC.

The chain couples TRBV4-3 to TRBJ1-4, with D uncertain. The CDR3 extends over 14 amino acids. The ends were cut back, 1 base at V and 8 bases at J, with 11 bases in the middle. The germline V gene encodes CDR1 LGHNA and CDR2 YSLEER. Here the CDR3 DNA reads TGCGCCAGCAGCCAAGCGTTACTAGGGGAAAAACTGTTTTTT. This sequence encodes CASSQALLGEKLFF.

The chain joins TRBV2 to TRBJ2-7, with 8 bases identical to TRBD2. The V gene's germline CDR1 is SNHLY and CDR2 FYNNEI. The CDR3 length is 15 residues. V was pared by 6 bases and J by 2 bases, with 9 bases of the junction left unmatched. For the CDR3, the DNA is TGTGCCAGCAGCGGGGGGGCAGGGAATCCCTACGAGCAGTACTTC. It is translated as CASSGGAGNPYEQYF. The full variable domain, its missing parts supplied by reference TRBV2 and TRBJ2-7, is EPEVTQTPSHQVTQMGQEVILRCVPISNHLYFYWYRQILGQKVEFLVSFYNNEISEKSEIFDDQFSVERPDGSNFTLKIRSTKLEDSAMYFCASSGGAGNPYEQYFGPGTRLTVT.

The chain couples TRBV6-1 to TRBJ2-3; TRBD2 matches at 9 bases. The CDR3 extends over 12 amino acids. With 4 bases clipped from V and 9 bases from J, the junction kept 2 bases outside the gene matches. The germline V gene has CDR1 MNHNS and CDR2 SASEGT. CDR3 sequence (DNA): TGTGCCAGCAGTGTTAGCGGGGGAACGCAGTATTTT. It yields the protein CASSVSGGTQYF.

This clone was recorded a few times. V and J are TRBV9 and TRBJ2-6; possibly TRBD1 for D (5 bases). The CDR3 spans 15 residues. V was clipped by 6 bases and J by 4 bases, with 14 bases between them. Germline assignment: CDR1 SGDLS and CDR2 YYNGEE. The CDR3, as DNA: TGTGCCAGCAACCCAGGGTTGGCCGGGGCCAACGTCCTGACTTTC. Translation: CASNPGLAGANVLTF.

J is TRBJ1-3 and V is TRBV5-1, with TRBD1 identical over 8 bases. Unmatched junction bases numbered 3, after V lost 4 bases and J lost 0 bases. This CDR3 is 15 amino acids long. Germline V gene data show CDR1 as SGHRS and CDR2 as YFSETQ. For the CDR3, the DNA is TGCGCCAGCAGCGCGACAGGGGCCTCTGGAAACACCATATATTTT. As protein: CASSATGASGNTIYF.

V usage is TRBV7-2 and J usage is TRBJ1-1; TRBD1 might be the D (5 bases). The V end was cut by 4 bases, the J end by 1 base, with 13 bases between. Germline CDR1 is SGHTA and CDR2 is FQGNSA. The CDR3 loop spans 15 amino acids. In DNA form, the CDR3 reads TGTGCCAGCAGCTCGAGCAGGGTCCCGAACACTGAAGCTTTCTTT. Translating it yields CASSSSRVPNTEAFF. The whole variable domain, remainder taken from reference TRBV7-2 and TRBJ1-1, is GAGVSQSPSNKVTEKGKDVELRCDPISGHTALYWYRQSLGQGLEFLIYFQGNSAPDKSGLPSDRFSAERTGGSVSTLTIQRTQQEDSAVYLCASSSSRVPNTEAFFGQGTRLTVV.

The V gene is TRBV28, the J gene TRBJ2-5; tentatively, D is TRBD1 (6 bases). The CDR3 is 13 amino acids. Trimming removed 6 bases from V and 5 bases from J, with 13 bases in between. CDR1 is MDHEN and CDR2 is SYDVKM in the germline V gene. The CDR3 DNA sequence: TGTGCCAGCAGGGGACATGGGGCGGAGACCCAGTACTTC. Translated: CASRGHGAETQYF.

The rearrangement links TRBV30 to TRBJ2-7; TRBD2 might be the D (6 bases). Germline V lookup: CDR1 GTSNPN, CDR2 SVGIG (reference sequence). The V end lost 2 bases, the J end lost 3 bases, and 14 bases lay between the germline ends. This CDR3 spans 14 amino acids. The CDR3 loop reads CAWSPGLWRYEQYF. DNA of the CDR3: TGTGCCTGGAGTCCGGGACTCTGGCGCTACGAGCAGTACTTC.

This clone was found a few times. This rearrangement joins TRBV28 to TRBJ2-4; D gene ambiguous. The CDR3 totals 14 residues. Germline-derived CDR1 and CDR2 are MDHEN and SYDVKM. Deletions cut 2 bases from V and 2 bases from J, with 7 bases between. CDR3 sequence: CASSLPRTKNIQYF. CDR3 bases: TGTGCCAGCAGTTTACCGAGGACCAAAAACATTCAGTACTTC. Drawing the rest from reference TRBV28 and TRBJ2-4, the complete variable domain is DVKVTQSSRYLVKRTGEKVFLECVQDMDHENMFWYRQDPGLGLRLIYFSYDVKMKEKGDIPEGYSVSREKKERFSLILESASTNQTSMYLCASSLPRTKNIQYFGAGTRLSVL.

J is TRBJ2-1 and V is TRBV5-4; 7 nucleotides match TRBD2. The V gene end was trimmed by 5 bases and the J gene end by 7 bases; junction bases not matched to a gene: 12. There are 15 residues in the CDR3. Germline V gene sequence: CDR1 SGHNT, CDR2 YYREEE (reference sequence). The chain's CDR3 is CASRLGLAEGNEQFF. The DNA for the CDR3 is TGTGCCAGCAGGTTAGGCCTAGCGGAGGGGAATGAGCAGTTCTTC.

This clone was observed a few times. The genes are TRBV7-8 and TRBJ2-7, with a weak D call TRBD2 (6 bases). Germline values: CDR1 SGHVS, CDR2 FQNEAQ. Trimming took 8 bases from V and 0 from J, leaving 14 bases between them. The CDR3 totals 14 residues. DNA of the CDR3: TGTGCCAGCTCCTCTTTAGCGGCCTCCTACGAGCAGTACTTC. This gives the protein CASSSLAASYEQYF.

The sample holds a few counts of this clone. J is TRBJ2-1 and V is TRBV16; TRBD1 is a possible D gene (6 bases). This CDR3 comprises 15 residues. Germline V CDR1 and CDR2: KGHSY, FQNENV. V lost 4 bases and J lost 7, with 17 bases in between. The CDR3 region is CASSPPYRARNEQFF. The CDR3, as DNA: TGTGCCAGCAGCCCACCTTACAGGGCTCGGAATGAGCAGTTCTTC.

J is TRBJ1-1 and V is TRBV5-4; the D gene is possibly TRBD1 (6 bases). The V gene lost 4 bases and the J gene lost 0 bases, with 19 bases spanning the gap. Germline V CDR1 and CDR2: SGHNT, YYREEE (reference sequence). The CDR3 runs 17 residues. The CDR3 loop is CASSHPGATSLNTEAFF. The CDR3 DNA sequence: TGTGCCAGCAGCCACCCAGGGGCCACGTCGCTGAACACTGAAGCTTTCTTT.